The T cell receptor beta chain under discussion was sequenced for a study of chemoradiotherapy in HPV16-positive cancers (dated 2022 in TCRdb). Turning to the overall study: Functional T-cell assays on cells from two HPV16-positive patients defined candidate HPV-specific T-cell clones and common TCR motifs. The study asked whether T-cell immunity to the HPV oncoproteins E6 and E7 changes during chemoradiotherapy and whether this immunity affects survival. Next, the candidate HPV-specific TCRs and motifs were followed in TCR repertoires from around 92 patients with HPV-related cancers. Study-level results and caveats: Expansion of candidate HPV-specific clones and E7-related TCR motifs was observed in the tumor microenvironment during treatment, whereas no such expansion was observed for non-HPV-specific T cells. Among HPV16-positive patients, expansion of HPV-responsive T cells during chemoradiotherapy was associated with better recurrence-free survival. The survival association was reported for HPV16-positive patients, and the functional definition of HPV-specific T cells was derived from only a couple of HPV16-positive patients.

Repertoires were sampled repeatedly over the course of chemoradiotherapy so that clonal expansion in the tumor microenvironment could be followed. The library was built by means of the immunoSEQ multiplex PCR assay. Entries here come from immuneACCESS through TCRdb and include only in-frame sequences with V and J called. Some clones fail to appear in such tables; in the studies checked, an unresolved V gene covers under half of the shortfall, and the cause of the remainder is unknown. The sample table shows approximately 1,800 clones, and under 90% are seen once. More than 4.5% of the sample goes to the ten largest clones. A note on this clone: What antigen it recognizes has not been identified. No base quality values were provided; no much bigger clone lies one nucleotide off.

The CDR3 contains 15 residues, cysteine and phenylalanine counted. Just the 45-base CDR3 DNA is kept, in frame starting at base 1. Relative to germline, V is missing 2 bases and J is missing 6 bases, with 5 bases of the junction outside any gene match. CDR1 is given as GTSNPN and CDR2 as SVGIG, both from the germline V gene (reference sequence). The origin of this receptor is a human donor with HPV-associated anogenital cancer. Recombination linked TRBV30 to TRBJ2-3; 13 bases in the middle match TRBD2. The sequencing here drew on tumor tissue, taken from a patient who underwent chemoradiotherapy. The sequence in DNA is TGTGCCTGGAGTTTACTAGCGGGAGGGCGCGATACGCAGTATTTT. This is translated as CAWSLLAGGRDTQYF.